The rows below give T cell receptor beta chains drawn from one sample of a study of blood T cells in healthy people across ages. TCRdb re-called the 5' RACE reads through MiXCR, storing one row per CDR3 protein. The sample records hundreds of thousands of distinct CDR3 sequences, 25% to 35% being singletons. Sequencing input: blood. These TCRs come from a woman older than 75 in good health. The CDR3 runs from the conserved cysteine through the conserved F or W. The D gene is left open where the match is weak. For some rows the clone size is stated as once, few or many, or as a class when expanded; others skip it.

NA	NA	TRBV20-1	TRBJ2-7	TGCAGTGCTAGCGGTGGCAGGGATCCTTACGAGCAGTACTTC	CSASGGRDPYEQYF
NA	many	TRBV28	TRBJ1-1	TGTGCCAGCAGACAGGGTGAAGCTTTCTTT	CASRQGEAFF
NA	many	TRBV12-3/TRBV12-4	TRBJ1-2	TGTGCCAGCAGTATTGGGGTATTTAGGAGTAACTATGGCTACACCTTC	CASSIGVFRSNYGYTF
TRBD1	many	TRBV7-9	TRBJ1-5	TGTGCCAGCAGCCCAGGACAGGGGGCTTTCGGCAATCAGCCCCAGCATTTT	CASSPGQGAFGNQPQHF
NA	NA	TRBV7-2	TRBJ2-5	TGTGCCAGCAGCCCAAGGGTAAAAGAGACCCAGTACTTC	CASSPRVKETQYF
NA	many	TRBV7-2	TRBJ2-7	TGTGCCAGCAGCTCTCTCATGGGGGAGCAGTACTTC	CASSSLMGEQYF
NA	many	TRBV7-2	TRBJ1-1	TGTGCCAGCAGCTCAAATCTAGCTGAAGCTTTCTTT	CASSSNLAEAFF
TRBD1	many	TRBV27	TRBJ2-3	TGTGCCAGCGGCGACAGGGGAGACTCCACAGATACGCAGTATTTT	CASGDRGDSTDTQYF
NA	NA	TRBV7-3	TRBJ1-1	TGTGCCAGCAGCTTAACGGGCCTTCGGAGGGACACTGAAGCTTTCTTT	CASSLTGLRRDTEAFF
NA	NA	TRBV5-5	TRBJ2-5	TGTGCCAGCAGCTTCCACTACAGGGGGACTAAAGAGACCCAGTACTTC	CASSFHYRGTKETQYF
NA	many	TRBV12-3/TRBV12-4	TRBJ2-7	TGTGCCAGCAGTTGGCCAGGGCACGCCTACGAGCAGTACTTC	CASSWPGHAYEQYF